This TCR beta chain was captured by sequencing in a study of cytomegalovirus exposure and HLA in healthy donors. At the level of the study: The roughly 660 first-cohort repertoires shared a platform with the 120 validation repertoires, as reported in a later analysis.

Germline V CDR1 and CDR2: SGHNT, YYREEE (reference sequence). Trimming stripped 2 bases from V and 4 bases from J, with 13 bases between. The CDR3 sequence is 15 residues long. A note on this clone: Antigen specificity is unknown.

General observations from the study: Researchers catalogued over 150 TCR beta chains as cytomegalovirus-associated.

The protocol was immunoSEQ multiplex PCR, while the TCRdb copy is restricted to in-frame clones and leaves out a portion. The repertoire has 70,000 or so clones, approximately 94% of them found once; the top ten carry 0.9% to 1.2%. Specimen: PBMCs. The rearrangement uses TRBV5-4 and TRBJ1-3, with a weak D call TRBD1 (6 bases). The receptor comes from a woman between 18 and 29 years old in good health and CMV-seronegative. The CDR3 is CASSLQGMGGNTIYF. CDR3 coding DNA: TGTGCCAGCAGCTTACAGGGAATGGGAGGAAACACCATATATTTT.